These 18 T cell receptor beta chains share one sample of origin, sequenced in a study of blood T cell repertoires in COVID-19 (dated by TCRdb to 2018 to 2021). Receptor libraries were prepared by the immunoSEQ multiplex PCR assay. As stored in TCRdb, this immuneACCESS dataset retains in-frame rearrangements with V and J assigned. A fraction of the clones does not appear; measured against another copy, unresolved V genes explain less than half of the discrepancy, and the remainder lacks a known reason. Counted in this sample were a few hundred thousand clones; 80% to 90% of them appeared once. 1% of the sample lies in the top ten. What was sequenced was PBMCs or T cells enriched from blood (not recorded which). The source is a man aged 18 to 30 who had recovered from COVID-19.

In nucleotides, the CDR3 is TGTGCCAGCAGCCCACGAGGGGGGGCAGGCTGGGCCGGGGAGCTGTTTTTT. Translating it yields CASSPRGGAGWAGELFF. The V call is TRBV9, the J call TRBJ2-2; tentatively, D is TRBD2 (7 bases). The CDR3 consists of 17 residues. V dropped 4 bases and J dropped 6 bases, with 22 bases sitting between them. In germline, CDR1 is SGDLS, CDR2 YYNGEE.

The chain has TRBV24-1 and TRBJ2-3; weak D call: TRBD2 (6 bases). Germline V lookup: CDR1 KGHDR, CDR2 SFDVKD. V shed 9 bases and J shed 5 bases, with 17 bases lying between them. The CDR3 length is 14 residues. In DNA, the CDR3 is TGTGCCACCCAAGCGGGTTACGCGGGAGATACGCAGTATTTT. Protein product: CATQAGYAGDTQYF.

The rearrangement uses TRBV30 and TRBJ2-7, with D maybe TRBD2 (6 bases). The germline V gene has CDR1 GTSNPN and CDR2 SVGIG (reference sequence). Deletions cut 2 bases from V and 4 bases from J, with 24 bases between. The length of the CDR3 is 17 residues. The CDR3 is CAWSPPSAGRREYEQYF. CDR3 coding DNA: TGTGCCTGGAGTCCACCCTCTGCGGGAAGAAGGGAGTACGAGCAGTACTTC.

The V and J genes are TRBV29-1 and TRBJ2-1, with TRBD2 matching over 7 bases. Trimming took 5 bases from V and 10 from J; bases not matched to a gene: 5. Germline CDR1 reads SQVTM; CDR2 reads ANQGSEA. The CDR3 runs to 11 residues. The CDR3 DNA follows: TGCAGCGTTACGGGGGGAAGGGAGCAGTTCTTC. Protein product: CSVTGGREQFF.

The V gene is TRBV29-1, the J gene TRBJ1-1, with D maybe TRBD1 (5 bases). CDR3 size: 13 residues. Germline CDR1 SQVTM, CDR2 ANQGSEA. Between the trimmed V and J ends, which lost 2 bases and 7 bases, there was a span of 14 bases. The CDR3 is CSVEPNWGDEAFF. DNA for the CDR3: TGCAGCGTTGAACCCAACTGGGGGGATGAAGCTTTCTTT.

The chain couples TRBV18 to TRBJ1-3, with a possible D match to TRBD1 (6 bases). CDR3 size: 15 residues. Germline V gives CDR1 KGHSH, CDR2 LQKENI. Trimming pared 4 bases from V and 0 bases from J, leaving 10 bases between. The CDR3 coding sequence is TGTGCCAGCTCACAAACGGACAGCTCTGGAAACACCATATATTTT. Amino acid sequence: CASSQTDSSGNTIYF.

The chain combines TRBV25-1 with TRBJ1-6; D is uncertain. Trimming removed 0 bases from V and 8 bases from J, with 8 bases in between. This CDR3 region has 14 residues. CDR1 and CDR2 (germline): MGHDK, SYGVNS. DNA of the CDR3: TGTGCCAGCAGTGAATATTTGAGGGATTCACCCCTCCACTTT. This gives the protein CASSEYLRDSPLHF.

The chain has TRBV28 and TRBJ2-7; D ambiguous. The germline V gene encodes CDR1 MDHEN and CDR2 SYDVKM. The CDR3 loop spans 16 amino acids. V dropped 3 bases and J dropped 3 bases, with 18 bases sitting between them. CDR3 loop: CASSFRPGRPFYEQYF. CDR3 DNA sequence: TGTGCCAGCAGTTTTAGGCCAGGCCGGCCATTCTACGAGCAGTACTTC.

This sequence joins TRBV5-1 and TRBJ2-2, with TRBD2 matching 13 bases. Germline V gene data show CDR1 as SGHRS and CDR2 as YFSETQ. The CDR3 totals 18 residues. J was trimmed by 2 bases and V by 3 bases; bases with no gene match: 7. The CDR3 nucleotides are TGCGCCAGCAGCTGGACTAGCGGGGGAAATATTAACACCGGGGAGCTGTTTTTT. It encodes CASSWTSGGNINTGELFF.

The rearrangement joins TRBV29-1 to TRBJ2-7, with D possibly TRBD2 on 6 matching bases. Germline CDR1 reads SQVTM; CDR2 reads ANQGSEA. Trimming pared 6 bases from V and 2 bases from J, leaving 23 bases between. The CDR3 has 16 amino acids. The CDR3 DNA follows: TGCAGCGTCCACGACGTGGGGGGACTCAAAGCCTACGAGCAGTACTTC. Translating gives CSVHDVGGLKAYEQYF.

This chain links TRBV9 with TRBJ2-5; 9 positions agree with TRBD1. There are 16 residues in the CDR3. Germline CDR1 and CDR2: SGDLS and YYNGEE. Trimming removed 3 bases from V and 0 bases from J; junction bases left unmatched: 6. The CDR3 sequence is CASSETGGANQETQYF. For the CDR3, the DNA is TGTGCCAGCAGCGAAACAGGGGGCGCAAACCAAGAGACCCAGTACTTC.

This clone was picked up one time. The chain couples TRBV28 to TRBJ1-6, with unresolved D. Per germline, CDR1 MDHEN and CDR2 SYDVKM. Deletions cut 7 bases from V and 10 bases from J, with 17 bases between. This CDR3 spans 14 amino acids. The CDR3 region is CASMVGQEVSPLHF. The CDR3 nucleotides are TGTGCCAGCATGGTAGGGCAGGAGGTCTCACCCCTCCACTTT.

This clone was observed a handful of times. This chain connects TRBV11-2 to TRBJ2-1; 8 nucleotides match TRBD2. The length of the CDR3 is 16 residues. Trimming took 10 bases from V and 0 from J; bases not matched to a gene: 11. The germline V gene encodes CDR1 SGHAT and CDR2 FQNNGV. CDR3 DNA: TGTGCCACCAGTCGGCGCGGGAGGAGCTCCTACAATGAGCAGTTCTTC. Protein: CATSRRGRSSYNEQFF.

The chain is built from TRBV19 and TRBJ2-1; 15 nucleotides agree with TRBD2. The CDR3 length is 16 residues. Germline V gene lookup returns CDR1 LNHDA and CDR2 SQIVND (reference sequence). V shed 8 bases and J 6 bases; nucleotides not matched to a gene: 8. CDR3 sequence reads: CASGGTSGRPGNEQFF. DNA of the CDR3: TGTGCCAGTGGGGGGACTAGCGGGAGGCCTGGCAATGAGCAGTTCTTC.

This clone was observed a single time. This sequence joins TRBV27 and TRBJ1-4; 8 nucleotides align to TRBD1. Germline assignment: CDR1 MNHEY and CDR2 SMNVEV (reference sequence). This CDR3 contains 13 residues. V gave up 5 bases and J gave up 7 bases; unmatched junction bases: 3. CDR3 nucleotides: TGTGCCAGCAGTGACAGGGGTGTTGAAAAACTGTTTTTT. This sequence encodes CASSDRGVEKLFF.

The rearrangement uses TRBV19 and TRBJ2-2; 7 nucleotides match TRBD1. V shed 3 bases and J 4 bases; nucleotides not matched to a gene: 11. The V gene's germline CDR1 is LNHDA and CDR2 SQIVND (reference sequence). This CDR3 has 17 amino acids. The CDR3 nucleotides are TGTGCCAGTAGTATCCCGCGGCCAGGGGGTTTCACCGGGGAGCTGTTTTTT. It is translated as CASSIPRPGGFTGELFF. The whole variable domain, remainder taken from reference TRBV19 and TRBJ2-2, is DGGITQSPKYLFRKEGQNVTLSCEQNLNHDAMYWYRQDPGQGLRLIYYSQIVNDFQKGDIAEGYSVSREKKESFPLTVTSAQKNPTAFYLCASSIPRPGGFTGELFFGEGSRLTVL.

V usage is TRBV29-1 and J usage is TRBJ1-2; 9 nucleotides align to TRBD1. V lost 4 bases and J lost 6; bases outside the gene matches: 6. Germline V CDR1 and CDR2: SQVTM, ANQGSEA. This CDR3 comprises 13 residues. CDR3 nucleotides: TGCAGCGTTGGTAAGACAGGGGGTGATGGCTACACCTTC. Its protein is CSVGKTGGDGYTF.

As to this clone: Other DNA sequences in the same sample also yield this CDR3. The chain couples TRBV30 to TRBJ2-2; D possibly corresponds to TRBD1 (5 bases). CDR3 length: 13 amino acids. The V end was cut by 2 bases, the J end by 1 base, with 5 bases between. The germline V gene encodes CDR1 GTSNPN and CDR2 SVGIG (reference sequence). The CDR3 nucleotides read TGTGCCTGGAGTAGGGGGAACACCGGGGAGCTGTTTTTT. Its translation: CAWSRGNTGELFF.